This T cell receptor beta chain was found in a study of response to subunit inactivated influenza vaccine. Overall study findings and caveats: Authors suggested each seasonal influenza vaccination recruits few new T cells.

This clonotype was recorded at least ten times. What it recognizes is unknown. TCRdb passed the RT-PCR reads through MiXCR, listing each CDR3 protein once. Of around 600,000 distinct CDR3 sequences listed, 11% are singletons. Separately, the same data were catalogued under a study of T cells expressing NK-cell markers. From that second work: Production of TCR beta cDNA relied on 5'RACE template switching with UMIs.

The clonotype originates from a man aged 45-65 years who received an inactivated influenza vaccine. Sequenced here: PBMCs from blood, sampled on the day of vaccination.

CDR3 loop: CASSSDRLSIEAFF. DNA for the CDR3: TGTGCCAGCAGCTCGGACAGGTTGTCAATTGAAGCTTTCTTT. The chain joins TRBV28 to TRBJ1-1, with 7 bases fitting TRBD1. Trimming removed 6 bases from V and 7 bases from J; junction bases left unmatched: 11. The CDR3 length is 14 residues. Germline assignment: CDR1 MDHEN and CDR2 SYDVKM.